This T cell receptor (beta chain) appears in the sequencing data of a study of T cells in Graves' hyperthyroidism and ophthalmopathy. This clonotype was counted only a few times. The CDR3 has 13 amino acids. The ends were cut back, 8 bases at V and 6 bases at J, with 14 bases in the middle. CDR1 is MNHNS and CDR2 is SASEGT in the germline V gene. RNA transcripts provided the source from which TCR beta CDR3 regions were amplified. Using the HTBI primer set, a first-round RT-PCR was run on the TCR CDR3. Each CDR3 protein is one row after TCRdb ran MiXCR on the multiplex PCR reads. The data contain fewer than 450,000 distinct CDR3 sequences, approximately 18% of them singletons.

The chain links TRBV6-1 to TRBJ1-5; weak D call: TRBD1 (5 bases). The sample taken for sequencing was blood. This clonotype was obtained from a man aged 18-30 years with Graves' ophthalmopathy. In DNA form, the CDR3 reads TGTGCCAGCCAACCAGGGTGGGGTCAGCCCCAGCATTTT. This gives the protein CASQPGWGQPQHF.